The 27 T cell receptor beta chains below all came from one sample that was sequenced in a study of beta chain features in type 1 diabetes. All of the isolated RNA was reverse transcribed, so expressed TCRB transcripts were sequenced. Measured with immunoSEQ multiplex PCR; TCRdb has only the in-frame clones, and not every one. In the table there are about 650,000 clones, around 11% of which are singletons. Their recognized antigens are unknown. General observations from the study: In all four CD4+ subsets, TCRB CDR3 length was significantly, moderately reduced in type 1 diabetes.

What was sequenced was naive CD4+ T cells from blood. The source of these receptors is a man aged 30 to 39 with type 1 diabetes.

This clone was seen more than once but under ten times. This sequence joins TRBV7-2 and TRBJ1-6; 7 bases agree with TRBD1. The CDR3 sequence is 18 residues long. The germline CDR1 and CDR2 sequences are SGHTA and FQGNSA. V lost 2 bases to trimming and J lost 0 bases; unmatched junction nucleotides: 7. DNA for the CDR3: TGTGCCAGCAGCTTAATATACAGGGGATCCTCCTATAATTCACCCCTCCACTTT. It yields the protein CASSLIYRGSSYNSPLHF.

In its sample, this clone was seen a few times. The genes are TRBV27 and TRBJ1-1; no reliable D call. The CDR3 extends over 13 amino acids. V lost 5 bases and J lost 4, with 11 bases in between. Germline lookup yields CDR1 MNHEY and CDR2 SMNVEV (reference sequence). The CDR3 loop is CASSGWESTEAFF. The CDR3 region has the DNA TGTGCCAGCAGTGGATGGGAGAGCACTGAAGCTTTCTTT.

The CDR3 DNA sequence: TGTGCCAGAACCCGGGAAAGGGGATACGAGCAGTACTTC. Residues: CARTRERGYEQYF. The V call is TRBV21-1, the J call TRBJ2-7. TRBV21-1 is classified as a pseudogene. The CDR3 loop spans 13 amino acids.

This clone has just a few counts. The chain recombines TRBV6-5 with TRBJ2-1; 7 bases map to TRBD1. The CDR3 is made up of 15 amino acids. V lost 3 bases to trimming and J lost 2 bases; unmatched junction nucleotides: 4. Germline CDR1 MNHEY, CDR2 SVGAGI. The CDR3 loop reads CASSYDRDPYNEQFF. The CDR3 DNA is TGTGCCAGCAGTTATGACAGGGATCCCTACAATGAGCAGTTCTTC.

Notes on this clone: The same CDR3 can be traced to other DNA sequences in this sample. The V call is TRBV28, the J call TRBJ2-1; D is ambiguous. This CDR3 contains 11 residues. Trimming left V 5 bases short and J 5 bases short, with 4 bases between. CDR1 and CDR2 from the germline V gene are MDHEN and SYDVKM. The CDR3 DNA reads TGTGCCAGCAGTCTCAACAATGAGCAGTTCTTC. Amino acids: CASSLNNEQFF.

With regard to this clone: The identical CDR3 is also encoded by other nucleotide sequences in the sample. The gene calls are TRBV7-9 and TRBJ1-2, with D uncertain. The ends were cut back, 5 bases at V and 3 bases at J, with 10 bases in the middle. The CDR3 sequence is 13 residues long. Germline V lookup: CDR1 SEHNR, CDR2 FQNEAQ (reference sequence). The CDR3 spells CASSPGQDYGYTF. The CDR3 region has the DNA TGTGCCAGCAGCCCCGGGCAGGACTATGGCTACACCTTC.

The gene calls are TRBV21-1 and TRBJ2-3; the DNA was not used to check the table's D call, TRBD2. TRBV21-1 corresponds to a pseudogene. This CDR3 region has 16 residues. The CDR3 protein is CASNYTVGGSTDTQYF. The CDR3 DNA follows: TGTGCCAGCAACTATACGGTGGGGGGTAGCACAGATACGCAGTATTTT.

In this sample, this clone turned up a few times. The CDR3 region is CASSVGQRTYNEQFF. CDR3 bases: TGTGCCAGCAGCGTGGGACAGAGGACTTACAATGAGCAGTTCTTC. The genes are TRBV9 and TRBJ2-1; 7 nucleotides agree with TRBD1. The CDR3 has 15 residues. The V gene's germline CDR1 is SGDLS and CDR2 YYNGEE. V shed 2 bases and J 4 bases; nucleotides not matched to a gene: 6.

This clone was seen a handful of times. This chain links TRBV6-5 with TRBJ2-2; 9 bases match TRBD1. J gave up 13 bases and V 6 bases, and 6 bases lay outside the gene matches. The CDR3 covers 12 residues. Looked up from germline, CDR1 is MNHEY and CDR2 is SVGAGI. The CDR3 nucleotides are TGTGCCAGCAGCTCGGGACAGGGTCGGCTGTTTTTT. This codes for CASSSGQGRLFF.

The sample holds a few counts of this clone. V and J are TRBV11-2 and TRBJ2-5; 7 nucleotides align to TRBD1. The CDR3 totals 14 residues. Germline V gene lookup returns CDR1 SGHAT and CDR2 FQNNGV. Trimming removed 5 bases from V and 3 bases from J; junction bases left unmatched: 6. This CDR3 reads CASSKGQGEETQYF. CDR3 sequence (DNA): TGTGCCAGCAGCAAAGGGCAGGGGGAAGAGACCCAGTACTTC.

The sample holds a few counts of this clone. The chain is built from TRBV15 and TRBJ1-5; D perhaps matches TRBD1 (5 bases). The CDR3 has 15 residues. V dropped 0 bases and J dropped 5 bases, with 11 bases sitting between them. CDR1 LNHNV and CDR2 YYDKDF come from the germline V gene (reference sequence). In nucleotides, the CDR3 is TGTGCCACCAGCAGAGAATCCAGGGTGGATCAGCCCCAGCATTTT. Protein: CATSRESRVDQPQHF.

This chain uses TRBV6-5 with TRBJ2-5; D perhaps matches TRBD2 (6 bases). Germline CDR1 MNHEY, CDR2 SVGAGI. Between the trimmed V and J ends, which lost 1 base and 4 bases, there was a span of 16 bases. This CDR3 has 16 amino acids. The CDR3 spells CASSYWVGGSGETQYF. CDR3 sequence (DNA): TGTGCCAGCAGTTACTGGGTGGGGGGTTCGGGAGAGACCCAGTACTTC.

The chain employs TRBV11-3 and TRBJ1-2; TRBD1 aligns across 10 bases. Germline V lookup: CDR1 SGHNT, CDR2 YENEEA. The CDR3 is 17 amino acids. Losses at the gene ends were 5 bases for V and 3 bases for J; bases not matched to a gene: 12. Here the CDR3 DNA reads TGTGCCAGCAGCCTAGGGGACAGGGGCCGACTAGACTATGGCTACACCTTC. This encodes CASSLGDRGRLDYGYTF.

This clone was picked up a small number of times. V gene TRBV10-2 combines with J gene TRBJ1-6; perhaps TRBD1 as D (6 bases). The CDR3 has 14 amino acids. V shed 0 bases and J shed 7 bases, with 7 bases lying between them. Germline V gives CDR1 WSHSY, CDR2 SAAADI. The CDR3 DNA reads TGCGCCAGCAGTGAGTCGACAGGAAATTCACCCCTCCACTTT. It yields the protein CASSESTGNSPLHF.

The chain carries TRBV5-1 and TRBJ2-3; no firm D call. This CDR3 comprises 13 residues. Trimming left V 5 bases short and J 5 bases short, with 12 bases between. Germline lookup yields CDR1 SGHRS and CDR2 YFSETQ. CDR3 in amino acids: CASSQREIDTQYF. Written as DNA, the CDR3 is TGCGCCAGCAGTCAACGAGAAATAGATACGCAGTATTTT.

The V and J genes are TRBV5-6 and TRBJ2-2, with D possibly being TRBD1 (6 bases). The ends were cut back, 4 bases at V and 3 bases at J, with 13 bases in the middle. There are 15 residues in the CDR3. CDR1 and CDR2 (germline): SGHDT, YYEEEE. The DNA for the CDR3 is TGTGCCAGCAGCCCAGGGGTAGCCGACACCGGGGAGCTGTTTTTT. This sequence encodes CASSPGVADTGELFF. Variable domain in full (rest from reference TRBV5-6 and TRBJ2-2): DAGVTQSPTHLIKTRGQQVTLRCSPKSGHDTVSWYQQALGQGPQFIFQYYEEEERQRGNFPDRFSGHQFPNYSSELNVNALLLGDSALYLCASSPGVADTGELFFGEGSRLTVL.

The table lists this clone with many counts. CDR3 amino acids: CASSLSQSTSGNTIYF. In nucleotides, the CDR3 is TGCGCCAGCAGCTTGTCACAGTCCACCTCTGGAAACACCATATATTTT. V gene TRBV5-1 combines with J gene TRBJ1-3; D is unresolved. Trimming pared 1 base from V and 0 bases from J, leaving 11 bases between. The V gene's germline CDR1 is SGHRS and CDR2 YFSETQ. The CDR3 sequence is 16 residues long.

V is TRBV30 and J is TRBJ2-6; no reliable D call. The CDR3 has 14 residues. The germline V gene has CDR1 GTSNPN and CDR2 SVGIG (reference sequence). V lost 4 bases and J lost 0, with 7 bases in between. DNA of the CDR3: TGTGCCTGGAAATGGTACTCTGGGGCCAACGTCCTGACTTTC. Its protein is CAWKWYSGANVLTF.

V gene TRBV19 combines with J gene TRBJ1-2; D is ambiguous. From germline, CDR1 is LNHDA and CDR2 SQIVND (reference sequence). V lost 1 base to trimming and J lost 2 bases, with 8 bases between them. The CDR3 is 14 amino acids. CDR3 sequence reads: CASSIGRINYGYTF. DNA of the CDR3: TGTGCCAGTAGTATAGGGCGGATAAACTATGGCTACACCTTC.

The chain recombines TRBV7-9 with TRBJ1-4; 8 bases map to TRBD1. CDR3 length: 14 residues. V trimming: 4 bases; J trimming: 8 bases; junction bases outside the gene matches: 6. Germline V gene lookup returns CDR1 SEHNR and CDR2 FQNEAQ (reference sequence). The CDR3 coding sequence is TGTGCCAGCAGCTCGGGACAGGATTGGGAAAAACTGTTTTTT. Its translation: CASSSGQDWEKLFF.

This clone turned up a few times. V and J are TRBV5-1 and TRBJ2-7, with D possibly TRBD1 on 5 matching bases. CDR1 SGHRS and CDR2 YFSETQ come from the germline V gene. The CDR3 extends over 15 amino acids. V was trimmed by 0 bases and J by 5 bases, leaving 15 bases between them. The CDR3 here is CASSLGNIPGNEQYF. DNA of the CDR3: TGCGCCAGCAGCTTGGGGAACATCCCAGGGAACGAGCAGTACTTC.

The gene calls are TRBV4-3 and TRBJ1-1, with 7 positions matching TRBD1. There are 17 residues in the CDR3. The V segment lost 0 bases and the J segment 1 base; nucleotides outside the gene matches: 8. Germline CDR1 LGHNA, CDR2 YSLEER. CDR3 region: CASSQEGDRFQNTEAFF. CDR3 bases: TGCGCCAGCAGCCAAGAGGGGGACAGATTCCAGAACACTGAAGCTTTCTTT.

The chain carries TRBV27 and TRBJ1-1, with 7 bases matching TRBD1. V gave up 4 bases and J gave up 7 bases; unmatched junction bases: 15. Germline assignment: CDR1 MNHEY and CDR2 SMNVEV (reference sequence). The CDR3 spans 16 residues. CDR3 residues: CASSSGQAAPAGEAFF. The CDR3 coding sequence is TGTGCCAGCAGTTCCGGACAGGCTGCCCCAGCTGGTGAAGCTTTCTTT.

Only a few counts were recorded for this clone. The J gene is TRBJ2-7, the V gene TRBV7-2; D unclear. Trimming took 0 bases from V and 2 from J, leaving 8 bases between them. This CDR3 has 14 amino acids. Germline CDR1 SGHTA, CDR2 FQGNSA. Here the CDR3 reads CASSLARVPYEQYF. In nucleotides, the CDR3 is TGTGCCAGCAGCTTAGCCCGGGTCCCCTACGAGCAGTACTTC. Supplemented by reference TRBV7-2 and TRBJ2-7, the full variable domain reads GAGVSQSPSNKVTEKGKDVELRCDPISGHTALYWYRQSLGQGLEFLIYFQGNSAPDKSGLPSDRFSAERTGGSVSTLTIQRTQQEDSAVYLCASSLARVPYEQYFGPGTRLTVT.

V usage is TRBV7-2 and J usage is TRBJ1-1; D is uncertain. This CDR3 comprises 11 residues. Germline assignment: CDR1 SGHTA and CDR2 FQGNSA. Trimming left V 2 bases short and J 6 bases short, with 4 bases between. The CDR3 nucleotides read TGTGCCAGCAGCTTAACCGCTGAAGCTTTCTTT. It is translated as CASSLTAEAFF. Drawing the rest from reference TRBV7-2 and TRBJ1-1, the complete variable domain is GAGVSQSPSNKVTEKGKDVELRCDPISGHTALYWYRQSLGQGLEFLIYFQGNSAPDKSGLPSDRFSAERTGGSVSTLTIQRTQQEDSAVYLCASSLTAEAFFGQGTRLTVV.

V gene TRBV20-1 combines with J gene TRBJ2-7; D gene unclear. CDR3 length equals 11 residues. Germline V gives CDR1 DFQATT, CDR2 SNEGSKA (reference sequence). V was trimmed by 2 bases and J by 4 bases, leaving 6 bases between them. The chain's CDR3 is CSARLAYEQYF. In nucleotides, the CDR3 is TGCAGTGCTAGATTAGCTTACGAGCAGTACTTC.

The V and J genes are TRBV7-2 and TRBJ1-6; D possibly corresponds to TRBD1 (5 bases). This CDR3 contains 15 residues. V lost 1 base, J lost 7 bases, and 11 bases lay in between. Germline CDR1 reads SGHTA; CDR2 reads FQGNSA. The CDR3 loop is CASSLEGRQNSPLHF. CDR3 coding DNA: TGTGCCAGCAGCTTAGAGGGGCGGCAGAATTCACCCCTCCACTTT.